This T cell receptor beta chain comes out of a study of blood T cell repertoires in COVID-19. Background on the study: Recovered status applied to Cohort 3 donors who had two consecutive negative PCRs. It also applied to those with clearance or with symptom resolution.

A few counts support this clone. In the study's own analysis: Reference gene primer amplification gave nucleated cell count estimates. TCRdb's table, derived via immunoSEQ multiplex PCR, lists solely in-frame clones and lacks some. V and J calls plus clone size are reproduced from that table; the DNA served to infer D and trimming. The table has roughly 160,000 clones, 70% to 85% seen once. The CDR3 sequence is 12 residues long. J lost 7 bases, V lost 5 bases, and 5 bases had no gene match. Sequenced: PBMCs or T cells enriched from blood (not recorded which). The source is a woman aged 70-85 years in a cohort exposed to, infected with or recovered from COVID-19 (not recorded which). The chain employs TRBV12-3 or TRBV12-4 and TRBJ2-7, with 7 bases identical to TRBD1. The CDR3 region has the DNA TGTGCCAGCAGTCTCACGACAGGGGAGCAGTACTTC. Encoded protein: CASSLTTGEQYF.